The 8 T cell receptor beta chains given below trace back to one sample, sequenced in a study of blood T cells in healthy people across ages. Together with a sample-barcoded 5' primer, a J-beta primer mix was included in a second PCR lasting about 6 to 11 cycles. TCRdb recomputed calls from the 5' RACE reads with MiXCR, one row per CDR3 protein. The sample lists around 1.5 million distinct CDR3 sequences; 42% were seen once. The specimen was blood. The receptor source for this set is a woman between 18 and 29 years old in good health.

This clonotype has a handful of counts. V and J are TRBV5-1 and TRBJ2-5; TRBD1 is a possible D gene (5 bases). The CDR3 sequence is 17 residues long. The V end was cut by 0 bases, the J end by 0 bases, with 15 bases between. CDR1 and CDR2 (germline): SGHRS, YFSETQ. CDR3 DNA: TGCGCCAGCAGCTTGGGCGTTCAGGGTGGGTACCAAGAGACCCAGTACTTC. Translated: CASSLGVQGGYQETQYF. Full variable domain (remainder filled in from reference TRBV5-1 and TRBJ2-5): KAGVTQTPRYLIKTRGQQVTLSCSPISGHRSVSWYQQTPGQGLQFLFEYFSETQRNKGNFPGRFSGRQFSNSRSEMNVSTLELGDSALYLCASSLGVQGGYQETQYFGPGTRLLVL.

The rearrangement joins TRBV19 to TRBJ2-1; tentatively, D is TRBD1 (6 bases). V was clipped by 5 bases and J by 5 bases, with 16 bases between them. This CDR3 contains 15 residues. Germline lookup yields CDR1 LNHDA and CDR2 SQIVND (reference sequence). Here the CDR3 DNA reads TGTGCCAGTAGTTCGAGCCAGACAGGCCACAATGAGCAGTTCTTC. It encodes CASSSSQTGHNEQFF.

This clonotype was detected many times. This chain connects TRBV20-1 to TRBJ2-7; D perhaps matches TRBD2 (5 bases). The V and J ends lost 0 bases and 2 bases respectively, with 14 bases between them. This CDR3 is 15 amino acids long. The germline V gene has CDR1 DFQATT and CDR2 SNEGSKA (reference sequence). The CDR3 loop is CSARDLERGTYEQYF. Here the CDR3 DNA reads TGCAGTGCTAGAGATCTTGAACGAGGGACCTACGAGCAGTACTTC.

V usage is TRBV5-4 and J usage is TRBJ2-5; 7 bases match TRBD2. This CDR3 is 14 amino acids long. V shed 0 bases, J shed 5 bases, and the junction held 4 bases outside the gene matches. Per germline, CDR1 SGHNT and CDR2 YYREEE (reference sequence). The CDR3 bases are TGTGCCAGCAGCTTGGTGGATAGCGGGGAGACCCAGTACTTC. As protein: CASSLVDSGETQYF.

In this sample, this clonotype turned up a few times. This chain links TRBV10-3 with TRBJ1-1, with D possibly being TRBD1 (6 bases). The CDR3 extends over 15 amino acids. In germline, CDR1 is ENHRY, CDR2 SYGVKD. V was trimmed by 2 bases and J by 1 base, leaving 11 bases between them. The CDR3 loop reads CAISEQGHTNTEAFF. CDR3 in DNA: TGTGCCATCAGTGAGCAGGGGCACACGAACACTGAAGCTTTCTTT.

This clonotype showed up just a few times. J is TRBJ1-1 and V is TRBV10-3; TRBD1 is a possible D gene (5 bases). Trimming took off 11 bases at V and 2 bases at J, with 15 bases between the two ends. The germline gives CDR1 ENHRY, CDR2 SYGVKD. CDR3 length: 13 amino acids. The CDR3 DNA is TGTGCCGCGGGGACGGAGCTTAACACTGAAGCTTTCTTT. Protein: CAAGTELNTEAFF.

The chain recombines TRBV7-6 with TRBJ2-1, with 8 bases matching TRBD2. The J call may be incorrect, as the DNA end agrees better with TRBJ2-7. CDR1 is SGHVS, CDR2 FNYEAQ, per germline. The CDR3 is 15 residues long. CDR3 region: CASSSRTSSYNEQYF. CDR3 nucleotides: TGTGCCAGCAGCTCTCGGACTAGCTCCTACAATGAGCAGTACTTC.

This chain connects TRBV3-1 to TRBJ1-5; D is perhaps TRBD1 (6 bases). V was clipped by 1 base and J by 5 bases, with 12 bases between them. Germline-derived CDR1 and CDR2 are LGHDT and YNNKEL (reference sequence). CDR3 length: 15 residues. CDR3 bases: TGTGCCAGCAGCCAAGGGGGGCTGGGCGATCAGCCCCAGCATTTT. Its protein is CASSQGGLGDQPQHF.